These 27 T cell receptor beta chains originate from one sample sequenced in a study of cytomegalovirus exposure and HLA in healthy donors. A multiplex PCR was run with 60 Vbeta primers and 13 Jbeta primers. Sequencing was performed with immunoSEQ multiplex PCR; in TCRdb, only in-frame clones are kept and a portion is missing. The sample consists of some 77,000 clones, about 80% of them appearing once. Sequences were obtained from PBMCs. These receptors all come from a woman in her 50s in good health and CMV-seropositive.

This clone turned up a few times. The rearrangement joins TRBV11-3 to TRBJ1-2; D uncertain. This CDR3 contains 11 residues. Trimming pared 5 bases from V and 7 bases from J, leaving 8 bases between. The germline V gene encodes CDR1 SGHNT and CDR2 YENEEA. The CDR3 is CASSAGGGYTF. CDR3 DNA sequence: TGTGCCAGCAGCGCCGGTGGTGGCTACACCTTC.

This chain links TRBV27 with TRBJ2-5, with TRBD2 matching over 7 bases. The ends lost 6 bases at V and 5 bases at J; junction bases unmatched: 6. The V gene's germline CDR1 is MNHEY and CDR2 SMNVEV (reference sequence). This CDR3 has 13 residues. CDR3 nucleotide sequence: TGTGCCAGCAGCCTGACTAGCCGGGAGACCCAGTACTTC. This translates into CASSLTSRETQYF.

This chain uses TRBV6-4 with TRBJ2-7; TRBD2 is a possible D gene (6 bases). This CDR3 has 13 amino acids. V lost 7 bases and J 4 bases, leaving 14 bases between the germline ends. Germline assignment: CDR1 MRHNA and CDR2 SNTAGT. The CDR3 region has the DNA TGTGCCAGCACCCTGGGGGGAGTGTACGAGCAGTACGTC. Translated: CASTLGGVYEQYV.

The J gene is TRBJ2-1, the V gene TRBV5-1, with D possibly being TRBD1 (5 bases). Trimming shortened V by 0 bases and J by 2 bases, and 9 bases separated the two germline ends. CDR3 size: 15 residues. The germline V gene has CDR1 SGHRS and CDR2 YFSETQ. The CDR3 DNA reads TGCGCCAGCAGCTTGGGACAGAACACCTACAATGAGCAGTTCTTC. Residues: CASSLGQNTYNEQFF.

The sample holds many counts of this clone. The rearrangement joins TRBV6-6 to TRBJ1-2, with 7 bases matching TRBD1. With 0 bases clipped from V and 13 bases from J, the junction kept 11 bases outside the gene matches. CDR1 and CDR2 (germline): MNHNY, SVGAGI (reference sequence). CDR3 length: 14 amino acids. CDR3 bases: TGTGCCAGCAGTTACTCCGACAGGGTTCAGTCAAGCACCTTC. Its translation: CASSYSDRVQSSTF.

The CDR3 DNA follows: TGTGCCAGCAGCCCGGGACAGGGGACTTTTAGTACTGAAGCTTTCTTT. It specifies CASSPGQGTFSTEAFF. J is TRBJ1-1 and V is TRBV11-2, with 10 bases fitting TRBD1. Germline V gene data show CDR1 as SGHAT and CDR2 as FQNNGV. The CDR3 is 16 residues long. The ends lost 5 bases at V and 5 bases at J; junction bases unmatched: 11. The complete variable domain, with remaining parts taken from reference TRBV11-2 and TRBJ1-1, reads EAGVAQSPRYKIIEKRQSVAFWCNPISGHATLYWYQQILGQGPKLLIQFQNNGVVDDSQLPKDRFSAERLKGVDSTLKIQPAKLEDSAVYLCASSPGQGTFSTEAFFGQGTRLTVV.

The rearrangement joins TRBV30 to TRBJ1-1; D ambiguous. Trimming took 3 bases from V and 8 from J, leaving 13 bases between them. The CDR3 extends over 12 amino acids. Per germline, CDR1 GTSNPN and CDR2 SVGIG (reference sequence). For the CDR3, the DNA is TGTGCCTGGAGGACGCTTACCAGGGAAGCTTTCTTT. This sequence encodes CAWRTLTREAFF.

This chain connects TRBV9 to TRBJ1-4; D uncertain. This CDR3 contains 14 residues. The germline V gene has CDR1 SGDLS and CDR2 YYNGEE. V was shortened by 3 bases and J by 5 bases, with 11 bases between the two germline ends. The CDR3 region has the DNA TGTGCCAGCAGCGAACAACCTTCGAATGAAAAACTGTTTTTT. Amino acid sequence: CASSEQPSNEKLFF. The full variable domain, completed using reference TRBV9 and TRBJ1-4, is DSGVTQTPKHLITATGQRVTLRCSPRSGDLSVYWYQQSLDQGLQFLIQYYNGEERAKGNILERFSAQQFPDLHSELNLSSLELGDSALYFCASSEQPSNEKLFFGSGTQLSVL.

This clone turned up a few times. CDR3 residues: CASTNLAVTDTQYF. The CDR3 bases are TGTGCCAGCACCAATCTAGCGGTGACAGATACGCAGTATTTT. The rearrangement joins TRBV2 to TRBJ2-3; TRBD2 aligns across 7 bases. The CDR3 runs to 14 residues. Germline V CDR1 and CDR2: SNHLY, FYNNEI. V lost 7 bases, J lost 3 bases, and 7 bases stayed unmatched.

This chain joins TRBV6-6 and TRBJ1-2; TRBD1 is a possible D gene (5 bases). This CDR3 is built from 16 residues. Germline lookup yields CDR1 MNHNY and CDR2 SVGAGI (reference sequence). V lost 7 bases and J lost 4, with 22 bases in between. CDR3 sequence reads: CASTYGGQKWGYGYTF. As DNA, the CDR3 is TGTGCCAGCACCTACGGCGGACAAAAATGGGGCTATGGCTACACCTTC.

The chain carries TRBV14 and TRBJ2-3; unclear D gene. Trimming removed 6 bases at V and 2 bases at J, with 6 bases between. The CDR3 is 12 amino acids. CDR1 is SGHDN, CDR2 FVKESK, per germline. The CDR3 DNA sequence: TGTGCCAGCAGTCGCTACACAGATACGCAGTATTTT. This encodes CASSRYTDTQYF.

The rearrangement uses TRBV5-8 and TRBJ2-3, with 8 bases that match TRBD2. Germline-derived CDR1 and CDR2 are SGHTS and YDEGEE. Trimming cost V 3 bases and J 1 base; bases outside gene matches: 4. The CDR3 contains 15 residues. CDR3 region: CASSSGGHGTDTQYF. The CDR3 nucleotides are TGTGCCAGCAGCTCGGGGGGGCACGGCACAGATACGCAGTATTTT.

This clone appeared a few times. V and J are TRBV5-1 and TRBJ2-1, with 7 bases lining up with TRBD1. The CDR3 consists of 13 residues. Per the germline V gene, CDR1 is SGHRS and CDR2 is YFSETQ. Trimming cost V 4 bases and J 5 bases; bases outside gene matches: 3. Here the CDR3 DNA reads TGCGCCAGCAGCCCCCAGGGGGACAATGAGCAGTTCTTC. Amino acids: CASSPQGDNEQFF.

The chain carries TRBV14 and TRBJ2-7, with 7 bases aligning to TRBD1. Trimming removed 2 bases from V and 5 bases from J; junction bases left unmatched: 3. The CDR3 consists of 13 residues. Germline V lookup: CDR1 SGHDN, CDR2 FVKESK. CDR3 coding DNA: TGTGCCAGCAGCCAAACAGGGGTGAACGAGCAGTACGTC. Amino acid sequence: CASSQTGVNEQYV.

The V call is TRBV7-6, the J call TRBJ1-5; D gene ambiguous. Trimming took 5 bases from V and 4 from J, leaving 12 bases between them. This CDR3 comprises 14 residues. Per the germline V gene, CDR1 is SGHVS and CDR2 is FNYEAQ. Here the CDR3 reads CASSPIPNNQPQHF. As DNA, the CDR3 is TGTGCCAGCAGCCCAATTCCCAATAATCAGCCCCAGCATTTT.

J is TRBJ2-3 and V is TRBV27; 8 bases fit TRBD1. This CDR3 comprises 15 residues. J lost 4 bases, V lost 2 bases, and 5 bases had no gene match. Per germline, CDR1 MNHEY and CDR2 SMNVEV (reference sequence). In DNA, the CDR3 is TGTGCCAGCAGTTTAAGCAGGGGGCGTGCAGATACGCAGTATTTT. Protein product: CASSLSRGRADTQYF.

The CDR3 loop is CSVETPLAGDADTQYF. The CDR3 coding sequence is TGCAGCGTTGAAACGCCACTAGCGGGAGACGCAGATACGCAGTATTTT. V and J are TRBV29-1 and TRBJ2-3; 11 bases fit TRBD2. The CDR3 runs to 16 residues. The V segment lost 2 bases and the J segment 4 bases; nucleotides outside the gene matches: 8. Germline assignment: CDR1 SQVTM and CDR2 ANQGSEA.

The V call is TRBV20-1, the J call TRBJ1-2; possible D gene TRBD1, 6 bases. Germline assignment: CDR1 DFQATT and CDR2 SNEGSKA (reference sequence). The CDR3 contains 11 residues. Deletions cut 6 bases from V and 4 bases from J, with 9 bases between. The CDR3, as DNA: TGCAGTGCCGGACAGACCTATGGCTACACCTTC. Protein product: CSAGQTYGYTF.

The chain couples TRBV7-9 to TRBJ1-1; D unclear. Trimming took off 2 bases at V and 10 bases at J, with 14 bases between the two ends. The germline V gene encodes CDR1 SEHNR and CDR2 FQNEAQ (reference sequence). CDR3 size: 13 residues. The CDR3, as DNA: TGTGCCAGCAGCTTATCCAGCCGGAGAGGAGCTTTCTTT. As protein: CASSLSSRRGAFF.

This chain uses TRBV7-9 with TRBJ2-7, with TRBD1 matching over 8 bases. Losses at the gene ends were 4 bases for V and 0 bases for J; bases not matched to a gene: 11. The CDR3 is 17 amino acids. CDR1 is SEHNR, CDR2 FQNEAQ, per germline (reference sequence). The CDR3 spells CASSSALGQDSSYEQYV. CDR3 nucleotide sequence: TGTGCCAGCAGCTCGGCCTTGGGACAGGACAGCTCCTACGAGCAGTACGTC.

The chain has TRBV7-9 and TRBJ2-1; TRBD2 is a possible D gene (5 bases). Trimming pared 5 bases from V and 8 bases from J, leaving 22 bases between. CDR3 length: 16 residues. CDR1 SEHNR and CDR2 FQNEAQ come from the germline V gene (reference sequence). The CDR3 DNA follows: TGTGCCAGCAGCCCTCGGGGTTGGGCCGCGCAGGATGAGCAGTTCTTC. Protein sequence: CASSPRGWAAQDEQFF.

The rearrangement uses TRBV27 and TRBJ1-1; 8 bases are shared with TRBD1. Germline loops: CDR1 MNHEY, CDR2 SMNVEV (reference sequence). CDR3 length: 16 residues. Trimming at V came to 0 bases and at J to 5 bases, leaving 8 bases not matched to a gene. The CDR3 nucleotides read TGTGCCAGCAGTTTATCCCCAGGGGGCCTAGTGACTGAAGCTTTCTTT. It translates to CASSLSPGGLVTEAFF.

This clone was found once. The CDR3 DNA follows: TGTGCCAGCAGCTCTAGCGGTAGCACAGATACGCAGTATTTT. Encoded protein: CASSSSGSTDTQYF. The gene calls are TRBV13 and TRBJ2-3, with TRBD2 matching 7 bases. The CDR3 has 14 amino acids. The germline V gene has CDR1 PRHDT and CDR2 FYEKMQ (reference sequence). After removal of 4 bases from V and 0 bases from J, the junction contained 1 base not matched to a gene.

The chain uses TRBV7-9 and TRBJ2-7; possibly TRBD2 for D (5 bases). Germline CDR1 reads SEHNR; CDR2 reads FQNEAQ (reference sequence). This CDR3 region has 16 residues. Trimming removed 6 bases at V and 3 bases at J, with 21 bases between. CDR3 region: CASSLHESSGVYEQYF. In DNA, the CDR3 is TGTGCCAGCAGTCTCCACGAATCGAGCGGCGTCTACGAGCAGTACTTC.

The gene calls are TRBV2 and TRBJ1-1; D is undetermined. V was shortened by 5 bases and J by 1 base, with 8 bases between the two germline ends. CDR1 and CDR2 (germline): SNHLY, FYNNEI. CDR3 length: 13 residues. The DNA for the CDR3 is TGTGCCAGCAGTAATGAGCCGAACACTGAAGCTTTCTTT. It is translated as CASSNEPNTEAFF.

This chain connects TRBV19 to TRBJ2-5, with D maybe TRBD1 (6 bases). The DNA matches TRBJ2-7 better at its end, which makes the J call doubtful. The CDR3 runs 13 residues. Germline CDR1 LNHDA, CDR2 SQIVND (reference sequence). The CDR3, as DNA: TGTGCCAGTAATCCACAGGGTGACTACGAGCAGTACTTC. Protein sequence: CASNPQGDYEQYF.

The rearrangement links TRBV20-1 to TRBJ1-2; D not resolved. Germline V CDR1 and CDR2: DFQATT, SNEGSKA (reference sequence). V was shortened by 0 bases and J by 5 bases, with 4 bases between the two germline ends. This CDR3 is built from 11 residues. CDR3 region: CSARDQYGYTF. The CDR3, as DNA: TGCAGTGCTAGAGATCAGTATGGCTACACCTTC.